The rows below give T cell receptor beta chains drawn from one sample of a study of blood T cell repertoires in COVID-19. The assay was immunoSEQ multiplex PCR, and TCRdb's table has in-frame clones only and misses some. This sample has about 250,000 clones, with roughly 86% found just once. The sequencing input was peripheral blood. The source of these receptors is a woman in her sixties who had recovered from COVID-19. Both conserved end residues are part of each CDR3. Each record gives: CDR3 protein, CDR3 DNA, J gene, clone size, V gene, D gene. A D gene is named only where the DNA matches it firmly. Part of the rows lack a size; the others show once, few, many or a class for expanded clones.

CASSAGTVLGETQYF TGTGCCAGCAGCGCTGGGACAGTCCTAGGGGAGACCCAGTACTTC TRBJ2-5 . TRBV7-8 TRBD1
CASSDKGPRNIQYF TGTGCCAGCAGTGACAAGGGGCCGAGGAACATTCAGTACTTC TRBJ2-4 . TRBV2 .
CASSLYVGGNTEAFF TGCGCCAGCAGCTTGTACGTAGGCGGGAACACTGAAGCTTTCTTT TRBJ1-1 . TRBV5-1 .
CASSCEGVGTEAFF TGTGCCAGCAGCTGTGAGGGTGTGGGCACTGAAGCTTTCTTT TRBJ1-1 . TRBV5-6 .
CASSLSQNNEQFF TGCGCCAGCAGCTTGTCCCAGAATAATGAGCAGTTCTTC TRBJ2-1 . TRBV5-1 .
CASSQVAVSYNEQFF TGTGCCAGCAGCCAAGTGGCGGTCTCCTACAATGAGCAGTTCTTC TRBJ2-1 once TRBV4-2 .
CASSTLQTGFLNEKLFF TGCGCCAGCAGTACCCTTCAGACAGGGTTTTTGAATGAAAAACTGTTTTTT TRBJ1-4 . TRBV10-2 TRBD1
CASSVEDRVNPEAFF TGTGCCAGCAGCGTAGAGGACAGGGTAAACCCTGAAGCTTTCTTT TRBJ1-1 . TRBV9 TRBD1
CASSIAGRHNEQFF TGTGCCAGTAGTATAGCGGGGAGACACAATGAGCAGTTCTTC TRBJ2-1 . TRBV19 .
CASSLRLAEETQYF TGTGCCAGCAGCTTACGTCTAGCGGAGGAGACCCAGTACTTC TRBJ2-5 . TRBV11-2 TRBD2
CASSLREVRTYNSPLHF TGTGCCAGCAGCTTAAGAGAGGTGCGCACCTATAATTCACCCCTCCACTTT TRBJ1-6 . TRBV7-8 .
CASSEAGLIYTF TGTGCCAGCAGCGAAGCAGGGTTAATCTACACCTTC TRBJ1-2 . TRBV3-1/TRBV3-2 .
CASSSIGAVEGVAFF TGTGCCAGCAGCTCTATTGGCGCCGTTGAGGGTGTTGCTTTCTTT TRBJ1-1 . TRBV27 .
CASSNQGKGNSPLHF TGTGCCAGTAGTAACCAGGGGAAGGGCAATTCACCCCTCCACTTT TRBJ1-6 . TRBV19 .
CASSIGISGGNQPQHF TGTGCCAGTAGTATAGGCATCTCAGGGGGCAATCAGCCCCAGCATTTT TRBJ1-5 . TRBV19 .
CASAFGVSSYNEQFF TGTGCCAGCGCCTTCGGGGTAAGCTCCTACAATGAGCAGTTCTTC TRBJ2-1 . TRBV28 .
CASSLTGGRANYGYTF TGCGCCAGCAGCTTAACAGGGGGAAGAGCTAACTATGGCTACACCTTC TRBJ1-2 . TRBV5-1 TRBD1
CASSLKTGDRDTEAFF TGTGCCAGCAGCCTCAAGACAGGGGATCGGGACACTGAAGCTTTCTTT TRBJ1-1 . TRBV7-9 TRBD1
CASAIQGGSNQPQHF TGTGCCAGTGCCATCCAGGGGGGCAGCAATCAGCCCCAGCATTTT TRBJ1-5 . TRBV19 TRBD1
CASSILGLETGPYNEQFF TGTGCCAGTAGTATACTGGGGCTGGAGACAGGACCGTACAATGAGCAGTTCTTC TRBJ2-1 . TRBV19 .
CASSQGSTGEQPQHF TGCGCCAGCAGCCAGGGTTCGACAGGGGAACAGCCCCAGCATTTT TRBJ1-5 . TRBV4-3 TRBD1
CASSIRGNYGYTF TGTGCCAGTAGTATTCGGGGGAACTATGGCTACACCTTC TRBJ1-2 . TRBV19 .
CASSLNRGHGYTF TGTGCCAGCAGCCTAAACAGGGGACATGGCTACACCTTC TRBJ1-2 once TRBV28 TRBD1
CASRVPGAPQHF TGTGCCAGCAGGGTCCCTGGGGCGCCCCAGCATTTT TRBJ1-5 . TRBV28 .
CASSERQGLYSPLHF TGTGCCAGCAGTGAAAGACAGGGTCTTTATTCACCCCTCCACTTT TRBJ1-6 . TRBV2 TRBD1
CASSPTTGTVNTEAFF TGCGCCAGCAGCCCCACGACCGGGACTGTAAACACTGAAGCTTTCTTT TRBJ1-1 . TRBV5-1 .
CASSLIYEQYF TGTGCCAGCAGTCTTATCTACGAGCAGTACTTC TRBJ2-7 . TRBV28 .
CASSLAGGIGTNEKLFF TGCGCCAGCAGCTTGGCGGGGGGCATCGGAACTAATGAAAAACTGTTTTTT TRBJ1-4 . TRBV5-1 .
CRPRGYTF TGCAGGCCGCGAGGCTACACCTTC TRBJ1-2 . TRBV20-1 .
CASSLDLGSGSYEQYF TGTGCCAGCAGTTTGGATTTAGGGAGTGGGTCCTACGAGCAGTACTTC TRBJ2-7 once TRBV28 .
CASSVSGGTTGELFF TGTGCCAGCAGCGTTAGCGGGGGGACGACCGGGGAGCTGTTTTTT TRBJ2-2 . TRBV7-3 TRBD2
CASSLGLQGREQYF TGCGCCAGCAGCTTGGGGCTACAGGGGCGCGAGCAGTACTTC TRBJ2-7 . TRBV5-1 TRBD1
CASSGTSTTNEKLFF TGTGCCAGCAGCGGGACTTCCACAACTAATGAAAAACTGTTTTTT TRBJ1-4 . TRBV7-2 .
CSAQAVAAQYF TGCAGTGCTCAAGCGGTGGCGGCCCAGTACTTC TRBJ2-5 . TRBV20-1 .
CASSLGQGGFDQPQHF TGTGCCAGCAGTTTGGGACAGGGAGGTTTCGATCAGCCCCAGCATTTT TRBJ1-5 few TRBV27 TRBD1
CASSVGVANEKLFF TGTGCCAGCAGTGTCGGGGTGGCTAATGAAAAACTGTTTTTT TRBJ1-4 . TRBV2 .
CAIKQGRNTDTQYF TGTGCCATTAAACAGGGGAGGAACACAGATACGCAGTATTTT TRBJ2-3 . TRBV10-3 .
CATSDFLGSGGASTDTQYF TGTGCCACCAGTGATTTTCTAGGGAGCGGGGGCGCTAGCACAGATACGCAGTATTTT TRBJ2-3 . TRBV24-1 TRBD2
CASSRSGLAANEQFF TGCGCCAGCAGCCGATCGGGACTAGCGGCAAATGAGCAGTTCTTC TRBJ2-1 . TRBV5-1 TRBD2
CASSQRQANEKLFF TGTGCCAGCAGTCAACGCCAGGCTAATGAAAAACTGTTTTTT TRBJ1-4 . TRBV7-2 .
CATSREGGDSSYEQYF TGTGCCACCAGCAGAGAGGGGGGGGATAGCTCCTACGAGCAGTACTTC TRBJ2-7 . TRBV15 TRBD2
CASSVTNTNEKLFF TGTGCCAGTAGCGTGACAAACACTAATGAAAAACTGTTTTTT TRBJ1-4 . TRBV19 .
CASSLEHPSIAGGRETQYF TGTGCCAGCAGTTTAGAACACCCATCTATAGCGGGGGGGCGAGAGACCCAGTACTTC TRBJ2-5 . TRBV28 TRBD2
CASSHRAGGRTDTQYF TGTGCCAGCAGCCACAGGGCGGGGGGGCGGACAGATACGCAGTATTTT TRBJ2-3 . TRBV3-1/TRBV3-2 TRBD2
CASTPGQNYGYTF TGTGCCAGCACCCCTGGACAGAACTATGGCTACACCTTC TRBJ1-2 . TRBV28 .
CASSPGQLSSYNEQFF TGCGCCAGCAGCCCCGGACAGTTAAGCTCCTACAATGAGCAGTTCTTC TRBJ2-1 . TRBV5-1 .
CATSDLSDREANEQFF TGTGCCACCAGTGATTTGAGTGACAGGGAGGCCAATGAGCAGTTCTTC TRBJ2-1 once TRBV24-1 .
CASRRTSTDTQYF TGTGCCAGTCGCCGAACAAGCACAGATACGCAGTATTTT TRBJ2-3 . TRBV7-3 .
CASSRGQVPSTDTQYF TGCGCCAGCAGCCGAGGACAGGTCCCCTCCACAGATACGCAGTATTTT TRBJ2-3 . TRBV5-1 TRBD1
CASSPGQGHNSPLHF TGTGCCAGCAGCCCGGGACAGGGACATAATTCACCCCTCCACTTT TRBJ1-6 . TRBV7-9 TRBD1
CASSFGQGSIYEQYF TGTGCCAGCAGCTTCGGACAGGGTTCCATCTACGAGCAGTACTTC TRBJ2-7 . TRBV6-2/TRBV6-3 TRBD1
CASSFGRGTGELFF TGTGCCAGTAGTTTCGGGAGAGGGACCGGGGAGCTGTTTTTT TRBJ2-2 . TRBV19 .